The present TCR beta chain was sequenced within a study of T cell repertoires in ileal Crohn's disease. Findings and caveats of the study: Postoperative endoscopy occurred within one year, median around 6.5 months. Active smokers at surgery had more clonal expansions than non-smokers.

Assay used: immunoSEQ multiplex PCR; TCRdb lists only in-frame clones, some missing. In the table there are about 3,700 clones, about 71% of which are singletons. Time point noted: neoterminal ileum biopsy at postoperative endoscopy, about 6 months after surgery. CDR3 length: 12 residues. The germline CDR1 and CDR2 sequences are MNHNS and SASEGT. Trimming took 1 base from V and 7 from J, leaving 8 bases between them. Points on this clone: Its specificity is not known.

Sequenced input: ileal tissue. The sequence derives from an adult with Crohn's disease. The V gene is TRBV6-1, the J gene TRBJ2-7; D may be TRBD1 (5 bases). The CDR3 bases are TGTGCCAGCAGTGAAGGGACACGGGAGCAGTACGTC. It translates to CASSEGTREQYV.